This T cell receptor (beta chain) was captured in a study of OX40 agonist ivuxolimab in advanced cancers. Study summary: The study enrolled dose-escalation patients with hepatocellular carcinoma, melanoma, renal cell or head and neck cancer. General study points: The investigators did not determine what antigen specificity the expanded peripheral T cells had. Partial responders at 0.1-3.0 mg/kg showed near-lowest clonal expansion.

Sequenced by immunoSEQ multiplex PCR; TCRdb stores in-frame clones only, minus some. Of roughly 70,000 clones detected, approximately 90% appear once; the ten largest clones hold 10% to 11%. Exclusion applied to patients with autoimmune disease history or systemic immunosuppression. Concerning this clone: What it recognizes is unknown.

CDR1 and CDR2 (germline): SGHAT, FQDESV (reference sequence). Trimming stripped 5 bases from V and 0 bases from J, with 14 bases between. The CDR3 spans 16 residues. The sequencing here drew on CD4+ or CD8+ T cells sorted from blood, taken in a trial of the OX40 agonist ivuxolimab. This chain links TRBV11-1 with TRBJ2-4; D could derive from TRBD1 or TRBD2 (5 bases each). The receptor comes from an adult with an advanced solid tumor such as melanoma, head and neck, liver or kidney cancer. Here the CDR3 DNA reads TGTGCCAGCAGCCCAGGTGATGGGGGAGCCAAAAACATTCAGTACTTC. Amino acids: CASSPGDGGAKNIQYF.